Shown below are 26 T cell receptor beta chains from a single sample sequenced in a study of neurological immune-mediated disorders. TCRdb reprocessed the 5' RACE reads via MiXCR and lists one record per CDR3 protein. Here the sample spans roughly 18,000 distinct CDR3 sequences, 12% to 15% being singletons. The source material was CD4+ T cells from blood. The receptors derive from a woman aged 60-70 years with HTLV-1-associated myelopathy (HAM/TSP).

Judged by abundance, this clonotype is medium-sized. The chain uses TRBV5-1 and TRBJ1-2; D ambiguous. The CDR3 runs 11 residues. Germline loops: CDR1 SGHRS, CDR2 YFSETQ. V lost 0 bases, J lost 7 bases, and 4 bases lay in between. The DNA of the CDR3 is TGCGCCAGCAGCTTGGGGGGTGGCTACACCTTC. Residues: CASSLGGGYTF.

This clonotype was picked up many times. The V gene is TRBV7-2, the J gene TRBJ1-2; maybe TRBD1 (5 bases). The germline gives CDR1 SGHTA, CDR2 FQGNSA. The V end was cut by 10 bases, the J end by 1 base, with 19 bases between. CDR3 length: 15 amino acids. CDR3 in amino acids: CATLRGLPYNYGYTF. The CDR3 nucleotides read TGTGCCACCCTTCGGGGCCTTCCTTATAACTATGGCTACACCTTC.

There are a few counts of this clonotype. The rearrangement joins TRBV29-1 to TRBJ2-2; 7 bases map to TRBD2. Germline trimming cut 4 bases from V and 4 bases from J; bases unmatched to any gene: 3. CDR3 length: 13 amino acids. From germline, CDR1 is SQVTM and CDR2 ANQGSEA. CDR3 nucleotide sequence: TGCAGCGTTGGAGCGGGACGCACCGGGGAGCTGTTTTTT. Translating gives CSVGAGRTGELFF.

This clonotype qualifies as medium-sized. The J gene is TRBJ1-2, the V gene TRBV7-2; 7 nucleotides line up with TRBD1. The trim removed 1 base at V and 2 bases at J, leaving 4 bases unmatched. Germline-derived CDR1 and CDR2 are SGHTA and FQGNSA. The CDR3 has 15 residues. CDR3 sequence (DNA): TGTGCCAGCAGCTTAGTGGGACAGCTCAACTATGGCTACACCTTC. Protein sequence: CASSLVGQLNYGYTF. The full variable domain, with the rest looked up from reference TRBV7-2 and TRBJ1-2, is GAGVSQSPSNKVTEKGKDVELRCDPISGHTALYWYRQSLGQGLEFLIYFQGNSAPDKSGLPSDRFSAERTGGSVSTLTIQRTQQEDSAVYLCASSLVGQLNYGYTFGSGTRLTVV.

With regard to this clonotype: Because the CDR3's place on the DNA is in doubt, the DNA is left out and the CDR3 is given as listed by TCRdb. This CDR3 is CASSLKLRHSYEQYFGPGTGELFF. This chain joins TRBV5-1 and TRBJ2-2; the tabulated D call, TRBD1, remains unverified against the DNA. The germline V gene encodes CDR1 SGHRS and CDR2 YFSETQ. The CDR3 is 24 amino acids long, termini counted.

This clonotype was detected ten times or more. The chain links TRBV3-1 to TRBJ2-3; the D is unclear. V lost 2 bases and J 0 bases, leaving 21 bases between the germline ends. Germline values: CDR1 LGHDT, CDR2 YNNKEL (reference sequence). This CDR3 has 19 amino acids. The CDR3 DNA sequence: TGTGCCAGCAGCCAACCAATTTTTGGCCTAGATATTAGCACAGATACGCAGTATTTT. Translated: CASSQPIFGLDISTDTQYF.

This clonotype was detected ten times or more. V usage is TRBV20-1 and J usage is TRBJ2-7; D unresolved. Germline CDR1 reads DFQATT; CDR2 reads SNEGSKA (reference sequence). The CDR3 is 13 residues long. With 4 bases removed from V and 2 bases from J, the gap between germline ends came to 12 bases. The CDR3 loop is CSATDNSPYEQYF. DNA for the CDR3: TGCAGTGCTACGGATAACTCCCCCTACGAGCAGTACTTC.

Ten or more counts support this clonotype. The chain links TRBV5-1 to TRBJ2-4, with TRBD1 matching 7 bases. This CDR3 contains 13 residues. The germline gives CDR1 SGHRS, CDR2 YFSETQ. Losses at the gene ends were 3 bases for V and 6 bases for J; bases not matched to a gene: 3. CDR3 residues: CASSSGQSNIQYF. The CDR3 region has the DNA TGCGCCAGCAGCTCGGGACAGTCAAACATTCAGTACTTC.

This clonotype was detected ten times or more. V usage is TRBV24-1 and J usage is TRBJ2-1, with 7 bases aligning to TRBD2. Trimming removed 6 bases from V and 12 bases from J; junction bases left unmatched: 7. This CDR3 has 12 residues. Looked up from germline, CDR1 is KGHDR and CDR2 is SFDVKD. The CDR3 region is CATSNPGLWQFF. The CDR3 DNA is TGTGCCACCAGTAATCCGGGACTATGGCAGTTCTTC.

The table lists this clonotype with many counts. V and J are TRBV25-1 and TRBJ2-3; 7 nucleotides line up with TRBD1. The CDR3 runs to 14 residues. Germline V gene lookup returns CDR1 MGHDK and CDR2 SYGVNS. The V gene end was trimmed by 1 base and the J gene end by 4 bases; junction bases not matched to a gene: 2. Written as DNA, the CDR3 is TGTGCCAGCAGTGAATCAGGGGGAGCAGATACGCAGTATTTT. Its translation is CASSESGGADTQYF.

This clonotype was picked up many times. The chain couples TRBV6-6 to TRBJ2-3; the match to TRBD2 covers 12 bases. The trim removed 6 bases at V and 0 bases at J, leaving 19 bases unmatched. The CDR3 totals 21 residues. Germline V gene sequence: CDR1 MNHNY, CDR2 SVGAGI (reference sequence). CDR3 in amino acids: CASRLPLLAGGVISSTDTQYF. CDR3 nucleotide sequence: TGTGCCAGCAGGCTCCCCCTACTAGCGGGGGGAGTAATTTCTAGCACAGATACGCAGTATTTT.

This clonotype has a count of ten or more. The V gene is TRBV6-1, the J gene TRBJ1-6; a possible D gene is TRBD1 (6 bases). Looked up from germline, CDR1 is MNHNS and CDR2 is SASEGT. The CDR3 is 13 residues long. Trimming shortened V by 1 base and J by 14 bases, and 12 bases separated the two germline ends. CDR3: CASSEDRVGALHF. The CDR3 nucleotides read TGTGCCAGCAGTGAAGACAGGGTGGGGGCCCTCCACTTT.

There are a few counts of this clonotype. The CDR3 nucleotides read TGTGCCAGCAGTTACGCAAGTGAAGCTTTCTTT. It is translated as CASSYASEAFF. The chain has TRBV6-5 and TRBJ1-1; D is unclear. Trimming cost V 2 bases and J 7 bases, with 5 bases left between them. Germline V gives CDR1 MNHEY, CDR2 SVGAGI. The CDR3 covers 11 residues.

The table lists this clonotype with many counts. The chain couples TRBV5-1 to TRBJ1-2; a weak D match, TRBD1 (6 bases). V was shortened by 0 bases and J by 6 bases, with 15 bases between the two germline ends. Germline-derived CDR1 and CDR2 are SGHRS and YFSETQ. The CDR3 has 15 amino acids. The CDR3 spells CASSLDGQNTDGYTF. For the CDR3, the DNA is TGCGCCAGCAGCTTGGACGGACAGAATACGGATGGCTACACCTTC.

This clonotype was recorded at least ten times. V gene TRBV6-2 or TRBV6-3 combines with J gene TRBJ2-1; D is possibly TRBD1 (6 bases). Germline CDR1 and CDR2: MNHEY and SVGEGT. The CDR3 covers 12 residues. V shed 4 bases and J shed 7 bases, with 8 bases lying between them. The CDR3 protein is CASSSDRNEQFF. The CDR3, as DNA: TGTGCCAGCAGTTCGGACAGAAATGAGCAGTTCTTC.

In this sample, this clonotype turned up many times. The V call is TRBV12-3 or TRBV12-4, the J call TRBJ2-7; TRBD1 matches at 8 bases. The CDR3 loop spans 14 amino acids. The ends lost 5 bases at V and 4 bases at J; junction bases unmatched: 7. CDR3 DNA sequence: TGTGCCAGCAGTATGACAGGGGAAGCTTACGAGCAGTACTTC. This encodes CASSMTGEAYEQYF.

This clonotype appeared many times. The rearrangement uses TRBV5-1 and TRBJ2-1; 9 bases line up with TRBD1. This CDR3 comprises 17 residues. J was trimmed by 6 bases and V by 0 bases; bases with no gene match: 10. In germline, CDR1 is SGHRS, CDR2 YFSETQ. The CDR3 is CASSLGGQGRVSNEQFF. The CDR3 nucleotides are TGCGCCAGCAGCTTGGGCGGACAGGGGAGAGTGTCCAATGAGCAGTTCTTC.

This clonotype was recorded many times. CDR3 sequence (DNA): TGTGCCAGCAGCCTCCGACAGTACAATGAGCAGTTCTTC. Translation gives CASSLRQYNEQFF. The chain uses TRBV7-8 and TRBJ2-1; TRBD1 is a possible D gene (5 bases). V was pared by 5 bases and J by 4 bases, with 9 bases between. This CDR3 comprises 13 residues. CDR1 and CDR2 (germline): SGHVS, FQNEAQ.

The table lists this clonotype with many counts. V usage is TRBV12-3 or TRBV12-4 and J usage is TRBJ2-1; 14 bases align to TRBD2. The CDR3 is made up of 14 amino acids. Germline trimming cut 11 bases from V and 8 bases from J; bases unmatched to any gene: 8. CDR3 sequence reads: CAGTTSGGGYEQFF. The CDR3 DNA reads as TGTGCCGGGACGACTAGCGGGGGGGGGTATGAGCAGTTCTTC.

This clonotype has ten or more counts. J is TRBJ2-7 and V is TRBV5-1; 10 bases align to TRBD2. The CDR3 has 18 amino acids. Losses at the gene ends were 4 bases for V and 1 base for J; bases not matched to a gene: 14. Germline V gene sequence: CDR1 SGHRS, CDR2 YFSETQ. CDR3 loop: CASSRGLASSIDSYEQYF. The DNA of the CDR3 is TGCGCCAGCAGCCGGGGACTAGCGAGTTCGATTGATTCCTACGAGCAGTACTTC.

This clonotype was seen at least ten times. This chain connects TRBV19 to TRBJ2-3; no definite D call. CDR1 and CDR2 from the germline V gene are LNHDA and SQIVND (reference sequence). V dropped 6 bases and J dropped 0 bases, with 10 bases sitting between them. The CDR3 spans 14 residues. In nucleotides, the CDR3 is TGTGCCAGTAGCATGCTAAGAAGCACAGATACGCAGTATTTT. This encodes CASSMLRSTDTQYF.

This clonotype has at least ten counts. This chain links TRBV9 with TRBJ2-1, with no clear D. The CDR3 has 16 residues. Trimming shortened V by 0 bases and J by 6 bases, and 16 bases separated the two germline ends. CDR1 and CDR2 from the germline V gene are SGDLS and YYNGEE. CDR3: CASSVEGLHRSNEQFF. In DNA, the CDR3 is TGTGCCAGCAGCGTAGAGGGCCTTCATCGCAGCAATGAGCAGTTCTTC.

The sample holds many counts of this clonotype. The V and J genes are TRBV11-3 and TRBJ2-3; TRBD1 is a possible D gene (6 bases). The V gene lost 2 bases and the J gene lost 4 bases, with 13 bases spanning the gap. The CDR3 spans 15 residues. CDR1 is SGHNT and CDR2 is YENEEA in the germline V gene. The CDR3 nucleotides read TGTGCCAGCAGCTTAACAGGGCATAGCCCAGATACGCAGTATTTT. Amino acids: CASSLTGHSPDTQYF.

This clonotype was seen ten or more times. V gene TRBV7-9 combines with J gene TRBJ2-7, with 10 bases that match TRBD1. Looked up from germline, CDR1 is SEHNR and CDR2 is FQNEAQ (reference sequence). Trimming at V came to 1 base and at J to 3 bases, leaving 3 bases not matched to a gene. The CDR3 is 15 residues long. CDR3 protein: CASSLGGQGFYEQYF. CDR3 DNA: TGTGCCAGCAGCTTAGGGGGACAGGGGTTCTACGAGCAGTACTTC.

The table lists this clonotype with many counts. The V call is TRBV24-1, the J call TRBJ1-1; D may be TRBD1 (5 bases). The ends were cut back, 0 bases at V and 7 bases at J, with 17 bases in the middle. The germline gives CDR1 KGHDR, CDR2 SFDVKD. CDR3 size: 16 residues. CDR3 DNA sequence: TGTGCCACCAGTGATTTGGGACCCTTCCAAGGACATGAAGCTTTCTTT. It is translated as CATSDLGPFQGHEAFF.

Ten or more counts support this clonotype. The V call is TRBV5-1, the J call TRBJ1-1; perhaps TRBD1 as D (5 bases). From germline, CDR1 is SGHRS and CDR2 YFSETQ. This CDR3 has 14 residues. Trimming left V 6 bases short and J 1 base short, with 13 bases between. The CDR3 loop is CASTQRGWNTEAFF. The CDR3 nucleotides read TGCGCCAGCACCCAGAGGGGATGGAACACTGAAGCTTTCTTT.